The rows below give T cell receptor beta chains drawn from one sample of a study of regulatory T cells in long-lasting Graves disease. MiXCR, run by TCRdb on the multiplex PCR reads, gives a single entry per CDR3 protein. The profile shows 450,000 to 600,000 distinct CDR3 sequences, roughly 13% of them singletons. These same records also appear under a second study, on T cells in Graves' hyperthyroidism and ophthalmopathy.

Sequences were derived from peripheral blood mononuclear cells (PBMCs), sampled at new diagnosis, from a patient treated with antithyroid drugs. The receptors were sampled from a young man with Graves disease. Each CDR3 is given with its conserved first and last residue. Each record gives: V gene, CDR3 protein.

>TRBV6-4
CASSRAGPKEQYF
>TRBV28
CASGTGVQFF
>TRBV5-1
CASSLRQGEANEKLFF
>TRBV7-6
CASSSRLGSETQYF
>TRBV2
CASRTTTSGNTIYF
>TRBV7-9
CASSFDSLVRASTDTQYF
>TRBV20-1
CSALHGTSNYEQYF
>TRBV15
CATSRSQDGTSYNEQFF
>TRBV27
CASRNHQGDSTQYF
>TRBV5-1
CASSLAGFDEQYF
>TRBV5-1
CASNVVAGQGFHEQYF
>TRBV10-3
CAISARGAETQYF
>TRBV29-1
CSVEYPGGPPLHF
>TRBV19
CASSIGRGSTEAFF
>TRBV2
CASSGGRDRVAELFF
>TRBV12-3/TRBV12-4
CASRLDRPNTEAFF
>TRBV6-2/TRBV6-3
CASSYVVRDKTQYF
>TRBV27
CASSFRAGGGLRTEAFF
>TRBV5-5
CASSLGSAGVEQYF
>TRBV5-1
CASSTDRLNTEAFF
>TRBV6-1
CASSLTGVQETQYF
>TRBV7-2
CASSLGLRYEQYF
>TRBV28
CASSPDEGQGNEQFF
>TRBV19
CASSIAGAGSGYTF
>TRBV18
CASSPPSDTGELFF
>TRBV6-5
CASSYGDYAYEQYF
>TRBV29-1
CSVEDIPGFGGEQFF
>TRBV27
CASSSTGTYEQYF
>TRBV5-1
CASSSDSSGRMETQYF
>TRBV15
CATSTRQGGQPQHF
>TRBV11-3
CASSPGTFDGELFF
>TRBV20-1
CSASTGVRGNQPQHF
>TRBV2
CASSEPGQGARNSDTQYF
>TRBV5-1
CASSPLAGTSGTSTDTQYF
>TRBV6-1
CASSEQGHETQYF
>TRBV29-1
CSARTPSADTQYF
>TRBV27
CASSFSGTPYNEQFF
>TRBV19
CASSRGWEQFF
>TRBV5-1
CASSLDRPSGRGTYEQYF
>TRBV7-9
CASKPPAGTSGTDTQYF
>TRBV15
CATSRDRASGNTYEQYF
>TRBV7-3
CASSSGNSGIGETQYF
>TRBV10-3
CAISESAQGPQETQYF
>TRBV9
CASSSYYRVGTGELFF